This record covers a single T cell receptor beta chain. Its antigen is as yet unknown. Reverse transcribing all isolated RNA meant expressed TCRB transcripts were sequenced. Some clones are missing from TCRdb's copy, which holds only in-frame ones; the method was immunoSEQ multiplex PCR. The data hold more than 250,000 clones, with 15% observed a single time. These data come from a study of beta chain features in type 1 diabetes. Study at large: All samples yielded roughly 100 million examined sorted cells. General study points: Equally in patients and controls, shorter templates might have been favored by PCR. Moderate but significant shortening of TCRB CDR3s was recorded in all four CD4+ subsets from Type 1 diabetes patients.

CDR1 is SGHNT and CDR2 is YYREEE in the germline V gene (reference sequence). This CDR3 is built from 17 residues. V lost 0 bases to trimming and J lost 0 bases, with 14 bases between them. Markers CD45RO/CCR7/CD25/CD127/CD95/CD27 served to sort CD4+ naive, central memory, regulatory and stem cell-like memory cells. This TCR came from a man aged 18 to 30 with type 1 diabetes. The sequencing sample was made of naive CD4+ T cells from blood. The chain links TRBV5-4 to TRBJ2-3, with a weak D call TRBD1 (5 bases). The CDR3 protein is CASSLARGSGSTDTQYF. CDR3 in DNA: TGTGCCAGCAGCTTGGCTAGGGGCTCAGGGAGCACAGATACGCAGTATTTT.